Described below is a single T cell receptor beta chain sequence and its context. This clone was seen only a few times. There is no known antigen for this receptor. No much larger clonotype is one base removed from it; base qualities were not supplied. From each donor, a single peripheral blood sample of 100 to 150 mL on average was drawn into heparinised tubes. A BD FACSAria II was used to sort naive, central memory, regulatory and stem cell-like memory CD4+ T cells with a panel that included CD45RO, CCR7, CD25, CD127, CD95 and CD27. A purity above 95% was achieved for all sorted populations. Right away, PBMCs were isolated by Lymphoprep density gradient centrifugation and were stained directly, with no culture step. To minimize batch effects, samples were stained and sorted in pairs, one healthy donor with one patient per experiment. Spanning cysteine to phenylalanine, the CDR3 consists of 15 amino acids. The CDR3 DNA has 45 bases and is translated from base 1. Cut back by 0 bases and 4 bases, the V and J ends lie 10 bases apart. Via the germline V gene (reference sequence), CDR1 is SEHNR and CDR2 FQNEAQ.

The data originate from a study of beta chain features in type 1 diabetes (dated by TCRdb to 2016 to 2018). Describing the broader study: Mean age, gender distribution, total cell number and subset yield were not different between patients and healthy donors. A total of roughly 99 million sorted cells were examined across all samples, and the number of cells per subset was strongly correlated with RNA yield. In the study, recently diagnosed type 1 diabetes patients and matched healthy donors were compared on the TCRB repertoires of their sorted circulating CD4+ T cell subsets. Whereas all 30 or so donors provided naive and central memory subsets, regulatory and stem cell-like memory subsets were isolated from just 8 patients and about 8 healthy donors.

The entire amount of isolated RNA was reverse transcribed using the High Capacity cDNA Reverse Transcription Kit, so the sequenced TCRB transcripts were expressed ones. Deep immunoSEQ sequencing was performed on naive, central memory and regulatory T cell samples, with an average of roughly 4 million total reads per sample. After sorted cells were lysed in RLT buffer, RNA was extracted with DNase-treated RNeasy Micro or Mini kits, with the choice depending on cell number. To prevent cross-contamination, every cell subset was processed on its own, while patient and healthy donor samples were processed together. Using the immunoSEQ multiplex PCR, TCRB sequences were amplified from cDNA into 87-bp fragments spanning the CDR3 region. The amplicons were sequenced using the Illumina HiSeq platform. Regarding the original processing steps: PCR bias was corrected computationally using synthetic template baselines, and reads within Hamming distance 2 were collapsed, with unmergeable singletons discarded. Reads were aligned against IMGT so that V, D and J genes, CDR3 length and insertions or deletions at six rearrangement sites could be assigned. Within each subset, clonotype counts were normalized to sorted cell number, and only after that were true diversity and Gini coefficients computed with the tcR R package. Repertoire sharing was quantified using the overlap coefficient calculated on TCRB nucleotide sequences. Out-of-frame TCRB sequences from naive cells were analyzed to stand in for the pre-selection repertoire. TCRdb's version of the immuneACCESS table is confined to in-frame rearrangements and falls short of the full clone set. An unresolved V gene accounts for under half of the shortfall where checked; the remainder is of unknown origin. D and trimming were read from the DNA, whereas the V and J calls and clone size are those reported in that table. This sample is represented by around 500,000 clones; 9.5% to 12% of them were singletons. Less than 0.06% of the sample is held by the ten biggest clonotypes.

Study-level results and caveats: Naive, central memory and regulatory TCRB repertoires appeared to be more similar among patients than among healthy donors. Because the HLA sub-analyses included only small numbers of individuals, any influence of HLA type on TCRB rearrangement was left unresolved. At VDJ recombination sites, type 1 diabetes patients had fewer insertions and more deleted nucleotides, which implies abnormalities in thymic rearrangement. Shorter templates might be favored by PCR, yet because patient and control samples were amplified and corrected together, any such skew would affect both groups equally. Because cDNA rather than genomic DNA was sequenced, highly expressing activated cells could have been over-represented, although no difference in activation and CD3 levels was found between groups. In all four CD4+ subsets, TCRB CDR3 length was moderately but significantly shorter in type 1 diabetes patients.

Source material: naive CD4+ T cells from blood. The cell subset or site label here, explained by the study, means: true naive CD4+ T cells. The receptor's source is a woman aged 18 to 35 in good health. The sequence links TRBV7-9 to TRBJ1-3; no D segment can be confidently identified. The CDR3 reads CASSLAAAGGNTIYF. The bases read TGTGCCAGCAGCTTAGCGGCAGCAGGCGGAAACACCATATATTTT. Outside the CDR3, residues come from the reference TRBV7-9 and TRBJ1-3 proteins, so the full variable domain is: DTGVSQNPRHKITKRGQNVTFRCDPISEHNRLYWYRQTLGQGPEFLTYFQNEAQLEKSRLLSDRFSAERPKGSFSTLEIQRTEQGDSAMYLCASSLAAAGGNTIYFGEGSWLTVV.